This is a list of T cell receptor beta chains from one sample in a study of T cell repertoires in cytomegalovirus infection. TCRdb re-derived calls from the reads in MiXCR, one entry per CDR3 protein. The sample yields around 130,000 distinct CDR3 sequences, 7.5% to 9% seen once. The material sequenced was PBMCs. The source is a human donor in good health (CMV status not recorded). Some clones in this sample may be carry-over from other donors' samples. The CDR3 runs from the conserved cysteine through the conserved F or W. D genes are given only for firm matches. A row's size may be missing; if present it is once, few, many or a size class.

CDR3aa: CASSPLGSGGTNEQFF
CDR3nt: TGCGCCAGCAGCCCCCTGGGTAGCGGGGGGACCAATGAGCAGTTCTTC
d_gene: TRBD2
abundance: NA
j_gene: TRBJ2-1
v_gene: TRBV5-1

CDR3aa: CASRRQGEAFF
CDR3nt: TGTGCCAGCCGAAGGCAGGGTGAAGCTTTCTTT
d_gene: NA
abundance: many
j_gene: TRBJ1-1
v_gene: TRBV28

CDR3aa: CASSLVLAGGWTDTQYF
CDR3nt: TGTGCCAGCAGTTTAGTCCTTGCGGGGGGGTGGACAGATACGCAGTATTTT
d_gene: TRBD2
abundance: NA
j_gene: TRBJ2-3
v_gene: TRBV12-3/TRBV12-4

CDR3aa: CASSLEVYSNQPQHF
CDR3nt: TGTGCCAGCAGCTTAGAGGTTTATAGCAATCAGCCCCAGCATTTT
d_gene: NA
abundance: many
j_gene: TRBJ1-5
v_gene: TRBV7-8

CDR3aa: CSVVVPQGEKLFF
CDR3nt: TGCAGCGTTGTGGTCCCGCAAGGGGAAAAACTGTTTTTT
d_gene: NA
abundance: few
j_gene: TRBJ1-4
v_gene: TRBV29-1

CDR3aa: CASSLTGDNEQFF
CDR3nt: TGCGCCAGCAGCTTGACAGGGGACAATGAGCAGTTCTTC
d_gene: TRBD1
abundance: many
j_gene: TRBJ2-1
v_gene: TRBV5-1

CDR3aa: CASSSTGGGAPYEQYF
CDR3nt: TGTGCCAGCAGCTCCACGGGCGGGGGGGCCCCCTACGAGCAGTACTTC
d_gene: TRBD2
abundance: many
j_gene: TRBJ2-7
v_gene: TRBV7-2

CDR3aa: CASSEGARQPQHF
CDR3nt: TGTGCCAGCAGTGAGGGGGCGCGCCAGCCCCAGCATTTT
d_gene: NA
abundance: NA
j_gene: TRBJ1-5
v_gene: TRBV2

CDR3aa: CASSAQQQGQPQHF
CDR3nt: TGTGCCAGCAGCGCCCAACAGCAGGGTCAGCCCCAGCATTTT
d_gene: NA
abundance: many
j_gene: TRBJ1-5
v_gene: TRBV7-2

CDR3aa: CASSPAWDEQFF
CDR3nt: TGTGCCAGCTCACCAGCCTGGGATGAGCAGTTCTTC
d_gene: NA
abundance: many
j_gene: TRBJ2-1
v_gene: TRBV18

CDR3aa: CASRTSGGSVVQYF
CDR3nt: TGTGCCAGCAGAACTAGCGGGGGTTCTGTGGTGCAGTATTTT
d_gene: TRBD2
abundance: many
j_gene: TRBJ2-3
v_gene: TRBV12-3/TRBV12-4

CDR3aa: CASSTGTATAVPEAFF
CDR3nt: TGTGCCAGCAGTACCGGGACAGCAACCGCGGTCCCTGAAGCTTTCTTT
d_gene: TRBD1
abundance: NA
j_gene: TRBJ1-1
v_gene: TRBV28